This TCR beta chain was profiled in a study of T cells in localized non-small cell lung cancer. The assay was immunoSEQ multiplex PCR, and TCRdb's table has in-frame clones only and misses some. The sample lists about 54,000 clones, around four fifths seen once, with 15% to 20% in the top ten. Trimming shortened V by 3 bases and J by 3 bases, and 13 bases separated the two germline ends. Germline-derived CDR1 and CDR2 are SGDLS and YYNGEE. The CDR3 contains 15 residues. Study-wide findings and caveats: Sequence data derive from only one tumor region, so heterogeneity remains possible. Uninvolved adjacent lung had more T cell clonality than any other tissue, topping tumor.

As regards this clone: Its antigen is unknown.

The chain couples TRBV9 to TRBJ2-1; the D gene is possibly TRBD2 (6 bases). The receptor comes from a female donor aged 60 or older with stage II squamous cell lung carcinoma. The sequenced sample was peripheral blood, obtained before any cancer treatment. CDR3 amino acids: CASSASGGYYNEQFF. The CDR3 DNA follows: TGTGCCAGCAGCGCCTCTGGGGGGTACTACAATGAGCAGTTCTTC.